These 21 T cell receptor beta chains share one sample of origin, sequenced in a study of a mutant IDH1 vaccine in newly diagnosed glioma. Time point here: baseline, week 1 (first vaccination visit). The treatment: pre-vaccination baseline after standard-of-care therapy. Data came from immunoSEQ multiplex PCR; TCRdb stores just in-frame clones and leaves some out. The repertoire holds 98,000 or so clones, around 90% seen once, with roughly 0.54% in the top ten. Sample: PBMCs, taken from a glioma patient treated with radiotherapy, temozolomide or both. The receptors were sampled from a woman aged 45-65 years with glioma.

V and J are TRBV2 and TRBJ1-5, with D possibly TRBD1 on 6 matching bases. The CDR3 totals 15 residues. V lost 7 bases, J lost 3 bases, and 16 bases lay in between. CDR1 is SNHLY, CDR2 FYNNEI, per germline. The CDR3 sequence: CASTSQGTYNQPQHF. The CDR3 DNA is TGTGCCAGCACCTCTCAGGGGACCTACAATCAGCCCCAGCATTTT.

The chain combines TRBV6-5 with TRBJ1-2, with D perhaps matching TRBD1 (5 bases). Deletions cut 4 bases from V and 4 bases from J, with 10 bases between. Germline V gene data show CDR1 as MNHEY and CDR2 as SVGAGI. This CDR3 is built from 13 residues. CDR3 bases: TGTGCCAGCAGTTCTGGGGGTAGCTATGGCTACACCTTC. The encoded protein is CASSSGGSYGYTF.

The V call is TRBV19, the J call TRBJ1-2; D unclear. CDR1 is LNHDA, CDR2 SQIVND, per germline (reference sequence). V was shortened by 1 base and J by 8 bases, with 5 bases between the two germline ends. There are 11 residues in the CDR3. The CDR3 DNA reads TGTGCCAGTAGTATAGTCGGCGGCTACACCTTC. Translated, it gives CASSIVGGYTF.

This sequence joins TRBV4-1 and TRBJ1-4; 7 bases map to TRBD1. Trimming took 3 bases from V and 7 from J; bases not matched to a gene: 8. The germline gives CDR1 MGHRA, CDR2 YSYEKL. This CDR3 comprises 15 residues. The CDR3 DNA follows: TGCGCCAGCAGCCACCTTGGAGGGGGCGTTGAAAAACTGTTTTTT. The encoded protein is CASSHLGGGVEKLFF.

The V gene is TRBV12-5, the J gene TRBJ2-5; 7 nucleotides match TRBD2. CDR3 length: 13 amino acids. Germline V CDR1 and CDR2: LGHNT, FRNRAP. The V segment lost 6 bases and the J segment 7 bases; nucleotides outside the gene matches: 8. The CDR3 sequence: CASGSSGIATQYF. The CDR3 DNA follows: TGTGCTAGTGGATCCAGCGGGATTGCGACCCAGTACTTC.

This clone is a singleton in its sample. Here the CDR3 reads CATKGGEFNEQFF. The CDR3 coding sequence is TGTGCCACTAAGGGGGGAGAGTTCAATGAGCAGTTCTTC. The J gene is TRBJ2-1, the V gene TRBV27; D tentatively fits TRBD1 or TRBD2 (6 bases each). V was pared by 10 bases and J by 6 bases, with 16 bases between. The germline V gene encodes CDR1 MNHEY and CDR2 SMNVEV (reference sequence). This CDR3 spans 13 amino acids.

CDR3 sequence reads: CASGQPGARKGTDTQYF. CDR3 DNA: TGTGCCAGCGGACAACCAGGGGCTAGGAAGGGCACAGATACGCAGTATTTT. J is TRBJ2-3 and V is TRBV9, with D possibly matching TRBD1 (6 bases). The length of the CDR3 is 17 residues. Germline V gene sequence: CDR1 SGDLS, CDR2 YYNGEE. Trimming removed 7 bases at V and 1 base at J, with 22 bases between.

The rearrangement uses TRBV5-1 and TRBJ2-1, with 11 bases aligning to TRBD2. The CDR3 length is 18 residues. V lost 0 bases and J lost 10; bases outside the gene matches: 15. The germline V gene has CDR1 SGHRS and CDR2 YFSETQ. The CDR3 DNA reads as TGCGCCAGCAGCTTGGATAGCTCGCTAGCGGGAGGCTTGGTCGAGCAGTTCTTC. This translates into CASSLDSSLAGGLVEQFF.

The chain recombines TRBV4-1 with TRBJ1-5; possibly TRBD1 for D (6 bases). Germline lookup yields CDR1 MGHRA and CDR2 YSYEKL. CDR3 length: 19 amino acids. Trimming cost V 4 bases and J 0 bases, with 22 bases left between them. The CDR3 DNA reads as TGCGCCAGCAGCCTAGCTACCCATATAAGGGGGTCTAGCAATCAGCCCCAGCATTTT. Protein sequence: CASSLATHIRGSSNQPQHF.

This clone was seen a single time. This chain joins TRBV6-5 and TRBJ1-4; weak D call: TRBD1 (5 bases). Between the trimmed V and J ends, which lost 6 bases and 4 bases, there was a span of 12 bases. This CDR3 has 14 amino acids. Germline V gene sequence: CDR1 MNHEY, CDR2 SVGAGI. The CDR3 nucleotides are TGTGCCAGCAGACCCGGGACGGATAATGAAAAACTGTTTTTT. Translating gives CASRPGTDNEKLFF.

The count of this clone is one. V is TRBV4-1 and J is TRBJ2-7, with 12 bases lining up with TRBD1. The germline V gene has CDR1 MGHRA and CDR2 YSYEKL. V was clipped by 3 bases and J by 5 bases; unmatched bases: 5. This CDR3 comprises 15 residues. CDR3 nucleotide sequence: TGCGCCAGCAGCCAGGGACAGGGGGCCAAAAACGAGCAGTACTTC. Translation: CASSQGQGAKNEQYF.

V and J are TRBV19 and TRBJ1-5, with D tentatively TRBD1 (6 bases). Germline V gives CDR1 LNHDA, CDR2 SQIVND (reference sequence). V lost 9 bases, J lost 0 bases, and 18 bases lay in between. There are 16 residues in the CDR3. In nucleotides, the CDR3 is TGTGCCAGACTTTCTAGACAGGCTTATAGCAATCAGCCCCAGCATTTT. Its translation: CARLSRQAYSNQPQHF.

This clone was seen once. This sequence joins TRBV18 and TRBJ2-1; D call uncertain. Trimming removed 3 bases from V and 7 bases from J, with 7 bases in between. The CDR3 spans 12 residues. From germline, CDR1 is KGHSH and CDR2 LQKENI. The CDR3 loop is CASSPAGNEQFF. The CDR3 DNA is TGTGCCAGCTCACCCGCCGGAAATGAGCAGTTCTTC.

This chain uses TRBV19 with TRBJ2-3, with D unresolved. Trimming took off 3 bases at V and 2 bases at J, with 9 bases between the two ends. Germline lookup yields CDR1 LNHDA and CDR2 SQIVND (reference sequence). The CDR3 totals 14 residues. The DNA of the CDR3 is TGTGCCAGTAGTATTGACTTCCTCACAGATACGCAGTATTTT. It is translated as CASSIDFLTDTQYF.

The rearrangement uses TRBV5-4 and TRBJ2-6; 7 bases fit TRBD1. CDR1 and CDR2 from the germline V gene are SGHNT and YYREEE (reference sequence). CDR3 size: 16 residues. The trim removed 2 bases at V and 2 bases at J, leaving 4 bases unmatched. CDR3 in amino acids: CASSLKTGTGANVLTF. The CDR3 nucleotides are TGTGCCAGCAGCTTAAAGACAGGGACTGGGGCCAACGTCCTGACTTTC.

The chain couples TRBV27 to TRBJ2-5, with 11 bases aligning to TRBD2. CDR1 MNHEY and CDR2 SMNVEV come from the germline V gene (reference sequence). V shed 5 bases, J shed 3 bases, and the junction held 8 bases outside the gene matches. The CDR3 extends over 16 amino acids. The CDR3 loop reads CASSPIAGGPKETQYF. CDR3 DNA sequence: TGTGCCAGCAGTCCCATAGCGGGAGGGCCGAAAGAGACCCAGTACTTC.

The chain is built from TRBV18 and TRBJ2-7; D gene uncertain. V was shortened by 4 bases and J by 5 bases, with 6 bases between the two germline ends. The length of the CDR3 is 11 residues. Germline CDR1 KGHSH, CDR2 LQKENI. DNA of the CDR3: TGTGCCAGCTCACTCACAGACGAGCAGTACTTC. It yields the protein CASSLTDEQYF.

V and J are TRBV5-1 and TRBJ2-5; perhaps TRBD2 as D (7 bases). Germline V lookup: CDR1 SGHRS, CDR2 YFSETQ. This CDR3 is built from 16 residues. The V end was cut by 5 bases, the J end by 5 bases, with 22 bases between. The CDR3 spells CASSLHRQAGRETQYF. The CDR3 DNA is TGCGCCAGCAGTCTCCATAGACAGGCCGGGAGGGAGACCCAGTACTTC.

The chain recombines TRBV28 with TRBJ2-7; the match to TRBD1 covers 9 bases. Trimming cost V 4 bases and J 3 bases; bases outside gene matches: 7. Germline CDR1 and CDR2: MDHEN and SYDVKM. CDR3 length: 15 amino acids. CDR3 sequence: CASSSPGQGLYEQYF. In DNA, the CDR3 is TGTGCCAGCAGTTCCCCGGGACAGGGTCTCTACGAGCAGTACTTC. The variable domain in full, completed from reference TRBV28 and TRBJ2-7, reads DVKVTQSSRYLVKRTGEKVFLECVQDMDHENMFWYRQDPGLGLRLIYFSYDVKMKEKGDIPEGYSVSREKKERFSLILESASTNQTSMYLCASSSPGQGLYEQYFGPGTRLTVT.

This clone occurred once. V is TRBV28 and J is TRBJ2-1, with 12 bases aligning to TRBD1. The length of the CDR3 is 16 residues. V was pared by 5 bases and J by 6 bases, with 8 bases of the junction left unmatched. Germline loops: CDR1 MDHEN, CDR2 SYDVKM. The CDR3 DNA follows: TGTGCCAGCAGTCCGGCCGGGACAGGGGGCCGCAATGAGCAGTTCTTC. Translating gives CASSPAGTGGRNEQFF.

The V call is TRBV6-1, the J call TRBJ2-7; D may be TRBD2 (6 bases). This CDR3 spans 15 amino acids. The germline V gene has CDR1 MNHNS and CDR2 SASEGT. The V and J ends lost 2 bases and 7 bases respectively, with 18 bases between them. CDR3 DNA sequence: TGTGCCAGCAGTGAAAGGGCGGACCTCGGGAGAGAGCAGTACTTC. This sequence encodes CASSERADLGREQYF.